The source of this T cell receptor (beta chain) is a study of shared clonotypes between healthy human individuals. Study results and limitations: Non-shared clonotypes had lower generation probabilities than clonotypes shared by all four sorted-subset donors.

Trimming took 4 bases from V and 0 from J, leaving 10 bases between them. CDR3 size: 15 residues. From germline, CDR1 is MNHEY and CDR2 SMNVEV (reference sequence). With regard to this clone: Its target is unknown.

Repertoires were generated with immunoSEQ multiplex PCR, while TCRdb's copy carries only in-frame clones and drops some. The table lists about 1.5 million clones, roughly 96% of them singletons. This sequence originates from a man under 40 in good health. The sample taken for sequencing was naive CD4+ T cells sorted from blood. Subset given: CD45RA+ positively selected. V gene TRBV27 combines with J gene TRBJ1-5; D is ambiguous. CDR3 residues: CASSSARPSNQPQHF. The CDR3 DNA follows: TGTGCCAGCAGTTCCGCCCGACCTAGCAATCAGCCCCAGCATTTT.